This T cell receptor (beta chain) was recorded in a study of blood T cells in healthy people across ages. Primers used in a second PCR of roughly 7 to 12 cycles were a sample-barcoded 5' primer and a J-beta primer mix. TCRdb passed the 5' RACE reads through MiXCR, listing each CDR3 protein once. The data hold around 790,000 distinct CDR3 sequences, with under 55% observed a single time. This CDR3 comprises 14 residues. Germline values: CDR1 MNHNS, CDR2 SASEGT. V lost 9 bases to trimming and J lost 1 base, with 15 bases between them. Sequencing used blood. The origin of this receptor is a man between 60 and 75 years old in good health. The chain employs TRBV6-1 and TRBJ1-1, with D possibly matching TRBD1 (5 bases). The CDR3 DNA sequence: TGTGCCAGTTACGGTGTAGACAGGAACACTGAAGCTTTCTTT. Translation: CASYGVDRNTEAFF.